This is a list of T cell receptor beta chains from one sample in a study of beta chain features in type 1 diabetes. Generated by immunoSEQ multiplex PCR, the TCRdb table keeps only in-frame clones and is missing some. The data hold around 300,000 clones, with roughly 15% observed a single time. Material: central memory CD4+ T cells from blood. The receptors derive from a man aged 25-40 years in good health. CDR3s include the opening cysteine and the closing phenylalanine or tryptophan. Fields, in order: CDR3 length, clone size, V gene, CDR3 protein. Clone size is given for some rows only: seen once, a few or many times, or a class if the clone is expanded.

len: 13; abundance: few; v_gene: TRBV11-2; CDR3aa: CASSLVPDTEAFF
len: 15; abundance: few; v_gene: TRBV5-6; CDR3aa: CASSLGGWGNQPQHF
len: 14; abundance: .; v_gene: TRBV30; CDR3aa: CAWKLQGRYTEAFF
len: 16; abundance: few; v_gene: TRBV14; CDR3aa: CASSHRSGGLGQTQYF
len: 15; abundance: .; v_gene: TRBV5-1; CDR3aa: CASGPQNPTDNEQFF
len: 13; abundance: few; v_gene: TRBV10-3; CDR3aa: CAISNLLTGELFF
len: 14; abundance: many; v_gene: TRBV2; CDR3aa: CASKSDQDSDTQYF
len: 11; abundance: many; v_gene: TRBV5-4; CDR3aa: CASSDDYEQYF
len: 13; abundance: few; v_gene: TRBV7-9; CDR3aa: CASGTARAGGYTF
len: 15; abundance: many; v_gene: TRBV28; CDR3aa: CASSLGGNRNQPQHF
len: 15; abundance: .; v_gene: TRBV18; CDR3aa: CASSPRPATNEKLFF
len: 16; abundance: few; v_gene: TRBV14; CDR3aa: CASSRIGAGHYNEQFF
len: 14; abundance: many; v_gene: TRBV5-1; CDR3aa: CASSLVDRAWEQYF
len: 14; abundance: many; v_gene: TRBV5-6; CDR3aa: CASSRWTGEETQYF
len: 14; abundance: few; v_gene: TRBV2; CDR3aa: CASSPDRGNQPQHF
len: 15; abundance: few; v_gene: TRBV6-1; CDR3aa: CASSGTRDYNNEQFF
len: 15; abundance: .; v_gene: TRBV29-1; CDR3aa: CSVPPRDRGTDTQYF
len: 15; abundance: few; v_gene: TRBV11-2; CDR3aa: CASSQNPTGLYEQYF
len: 11; abundance: .; v_gene: TRBV29-1; CDR3aa: CSVEGGNTIYF
len: 16; abundance: few; v_gene: TRBV10-2; CDR3aa: CASNRGGGISTDTQYF
len: 14; abundance: few; v_gene: TRBV4-1; CDR3aa: CASSQDRLARFLGF
len: 14; abundance: .; v_gene: TRBV30; CDR3aa: CAWSPGFEGQPQHF
len: 13; abundance: few; v_gene: TRBV2; CDR3aa: CASKRESTDTQYF
len: 13; abundance: few; v_gene: TRBV28; CDR3aa: CASSPGLLNEQFF
len: 12; abundance: few; v_gene: TRBV5-6; CDR3aa: CASSRENQPQHF